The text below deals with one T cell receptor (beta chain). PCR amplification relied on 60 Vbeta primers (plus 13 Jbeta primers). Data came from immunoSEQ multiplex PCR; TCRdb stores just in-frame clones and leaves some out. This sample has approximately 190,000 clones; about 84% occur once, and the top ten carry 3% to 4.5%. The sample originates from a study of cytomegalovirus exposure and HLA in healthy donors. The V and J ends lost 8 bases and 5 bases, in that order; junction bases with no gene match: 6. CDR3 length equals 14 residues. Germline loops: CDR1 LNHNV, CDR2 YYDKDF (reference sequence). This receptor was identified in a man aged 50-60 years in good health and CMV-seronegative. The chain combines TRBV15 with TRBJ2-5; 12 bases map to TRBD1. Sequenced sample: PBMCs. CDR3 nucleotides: TGTGCCACCGGGCGGGACAGGGGGCTTGAGACCCAGTACTTC. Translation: CATGRDRGLETQYF.